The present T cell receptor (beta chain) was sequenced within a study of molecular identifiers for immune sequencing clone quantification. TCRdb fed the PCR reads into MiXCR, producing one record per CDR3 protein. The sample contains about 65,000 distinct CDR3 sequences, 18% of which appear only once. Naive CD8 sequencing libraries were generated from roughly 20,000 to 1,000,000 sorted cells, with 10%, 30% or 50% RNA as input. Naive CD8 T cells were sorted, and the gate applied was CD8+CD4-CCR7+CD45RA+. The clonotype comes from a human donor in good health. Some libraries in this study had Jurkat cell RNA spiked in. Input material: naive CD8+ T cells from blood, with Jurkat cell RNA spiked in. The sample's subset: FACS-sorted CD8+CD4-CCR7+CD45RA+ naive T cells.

CDR3 nucleotide sequence: TGTGCCAGCGGTTCGCCCTACCTCCACGAGCAGTACTTC. This translates into CASGSPYLHEQYF. The V and J genes are TRBV28 and TRBJ2-7; D is unresolved. The CDR3 totals 13 residues. Trimming cost V 8 bases and J 5 bases, with 16 bases left between them. CDR1 MDHEN and CDR2 SYDVKM come from the germline V gene.